Shown below are 30 T cell receptor beta chains from a single sample sequenced in a study of T cells in Graves' hyperthyroidism and ophthalmopathy. Researchers amplified the TCR beta CDR3 regions from RNA transcripts. The study used the HTBI primer set for a first-round RT-PCR of the TCR CDR3. In TCRdb, the multiplex PCR reads were re-called with MiXCR into one record per CDR3 protein. Among about 500,000 distinct CDR3 sequences listed, 15% to 20% were seen once. Sequencing was carried out using blood. The receptors were gathered from a woman aged 30 to 39 with Graves' ophthalmopathy.

There are many counts of this clonotype. This chain joins TRBV7-2 and TRBJ2-7, with D maybe TRBD1 (6 bases). The CDR3 runs to 16 residues. Between the trimmed V and J ends, which lost 1 base and 3 bases, there was a span of 16 bases. Germline V gene lookup returns CDR1 SGHTA and CDR2 FQGNSA. CDR3 DNA sequence: TGTGCCAGCAGCTTAGAACGCCTCCTGACAGGCTACGAGCAGTACTTC. Translation gives CASSLERLLTGYEQYF.

The gene calls are TRBV5-4 and TRBJ2-1; either TRBD1 or TRBD2 may supply D (5 bases each). CDR1 is SGHNT and CDR2 is YYREEE in the germline V gene (reference sequence). V lost 4 bases and J 5 bases, leaving 16 bases between the germline ends. There are 15 residues in the CDR3. CDR3 in DNA: TGTGCCAGCAGCGTCCGGGACCGACAAAACAATGAGCAGTTCTTC. Amino acids: CASSVRDRQNNEQFF.

This clonotype was detected many times. The rearrangement joins TRBV3-1 to TRBJ2-1; TRBD2 matches 7 bases. CDR3 size: 15 residues. The J segment lost 7 bases and the V segment lost 1 base, leaving 7 bases of the junction unmatched. CDR1 and CDR2 from the germline V gene are LGHDT and YNNKEL (reference sequence). CDR3 sequence: CASSQGTRLLNEQFF. The CDR3 coding sequence is TGTGCCAGCAGCCAAGGGACTAGACTTCTTAATGAGCAGTTCTTC.

This clonotype has ten or more counts. The rearrangement joins TRBV12-3 or TRBV12-4 to TRBJ2-3; TRBD2 matches 9 bases. V was clipped by 6 bases and J by 6 bases; unmatched bases: 10. The CDR3 has 15 amino acids. The CDR3 nucleotides are TGTGCCAGCAGCCCGAGCGGGAGGCCAGCCGATACGCAGTATTTT. It codes for CASSPSGRPADTQYF.

At least ten counts were recorded for this clonotype. The genes are TRBV28 and TRBJ2-1; the D gene is possibly TRBD2 (6 bases). From germline, CDR1 is MDHEN and CDR2 SYDVKM. The CDR3 runs to 17 residues. The germline V and J ends were trimmed by 5 bases and 0 bases, with 17 bases remaining between them. CDR3 sequence reads: CASSLFRGKRSYNEQFF. CDR3 nucleotide sequence: TGTGCCAGCAGTCTTTTTCGCGGGAAACGCTCCTACAATGAGCAGTTCTTC.

As regards this clonotype: A much larger clone lies one base from this, so it may be a read error. The J gene is TRBJ2-1, the V gene TRBV24-1, with D perhaps being TRBD1 or TRBD2 (5 bases each). Germline lookup yields CDR1 KGHDR and CDR2 SFDVKD. This CDR3 is built from 15 residues. V lost 4 bases and J lost 6, with 15 bases in between. CDR3 region: CATSDPGRSPNEQFF. The CDR3 bases are TGTGCCACCAGTGACCCGGGACGGAGCCCCAATGAGCAGTTCTTC.

This clonotype was counted a few times. The chain joins TRBV11-2 to TRBJ2-1; possible D gene TRBD2, 5 bases. Germline lookup yields CDR1 SGHAT and CDR2 FQNNGV. V was cut by 4 bases and J by 15 bases, with 16 bases left in between. The CDR3 is made up of 12 amino acids. This CDR3 is CASSSPRGLWFF. The CDR3, as DNA: TGTGCCAGCAGCTCCCCCCGGGGATTGTGGTTCTTC.

A remark on this clonotype: Just one base apart from a much larger clone, this may be a read error. The V gene is TRBV28, the J gene TRBJ1-2, with D uncertain. CDR3 length equals 15 residues. The V gene's germline CDR1 is MDHEN and CDR2 SYDVKM. CDR3 sequence (DNA): TGTGCCGGCAGTTTATTGTTCCCCAGGCGGGATGGCTACACCTTC. Protein sequence: CAGSLLFPRRDGYTF.

The chain couples TRBV4-2 to TRBJ2-2; no clear D gene. The V gene's germline CDR1 is LGHNA and CDR2 YNFKEQ. Trimming left V 0 bases short and J 5 bases short, with 4 bases between. The CDR3 loop spans 13 amino acids. In nucleotides, the CDR3 is TGTGCCAGCAGCCAAGATCCAACCGGGGAGCTGTTTTTT. Translating it yields CASSQDPTGELFF.

This clonotype was picked up many times. This chain connects TRBV6-1 to TRBJ2-1; no firm D call. This CDR3 comprises 12 residues. V lost 6 bases, J lost 8 bases, and 11 bases lay in between. Germline loops: CDR1 MNHNS, CDR2 SASEGT. This chain's CDR3 is CASRASFDEQFF. CDR3 sequence (DNA): TGTGCCAGCAGGGCTAGTTTTGATGAGCAGTTCTTC.

As DNA, the CDR3 is TGTGCCATCCAAACTAGACCCACCGAGCAGTACTTC. This sequence encodes CAIQTRPTEQYF. The chain uses TRBV10-3 and TRBJ2-7, with a possible D match to TRBD2 (5 bases). The CDR3 has 12 residues. V was shortened by 8 bases and J by 6 bases, with 14 bases between the two germline ends. Germline lookup yields CDR1 ENHRY and CDR2 SYGVKD.

This clonotype was recorded many times. V gene TRBV6-2 or TRBV6-3 combines with J gene TRBJ2-7; D remains ambiguous. V was clipped by 7 bases and J by 2 bases, with 15 bases between them. CDR3 length equals 14 residues. The V gene's germline CDR1 is MNHEY and CDR2 SVGEGT. CDR3 region: CASINGSNPYEQYF. In DNA, the CDR3 is TGTGCCAGCATCAACGGCAGCAACCCCTACGAGCAGTACTTC.

This rearrangement joins TRBV20-1 to TRBJ2-3, with 10 bases lining up with TRBD2. Germline V lookup: CDR1 DFQATT, CDR2 SNEGSKA (reference sequence). The CDR3 contains 15 residues. V lost 2 bases and J lost 3; bases outside the gene matches: 5. The DNA for the CDR3 is TGCAGTGCTAGACGTTGGACTAGCGGAACAGATACGCAGTATTTT. This translates into CSARRWTSGTDTQYF.

Many counts were recorded for this clonotype. The chain joins TRBV5-1 to TRBJ1-1, with D perhaps matching TRBD1 (6 bases). Trimming stripped 4 bases from V and 6 bases from J, with 10 bases between. Germline V gene data show CDR1 as SGHRS and CDR2 as YFSETQ. The CDR3 has 12 residues. CDR3 loop: CASSTGQSEAFF. The CDR3 DNA reads TGCGCCAGCAGCACCGGACAGTCTGAAGCTTTCTTT.

This clonotype has a count of ten or more. The rearrangement uses TRBV28 and TRBJ2-7; possibly TRBD1 or TRBD2 for D (6 bases each). Trimming cost V 5 bases and J 5 bases, with 19 bases left between them. The CDR3 is 15 residues long. Germline V lookup: CDR1 MDHEN, CDR2 SYDVKM. The chain's CDR3 is CASSLPPRGADEQYF. The CDR3 nucleotides are TGTGCCAGCAGTCTACCCCCAAGGGGGGCTGACGAGCAGTACTTC. Full variable domain (rest looked up from reference TRBV28 and TRBJ2-7): DVKVTQSSRYLVKRTGEKVFLECVQDMDHENMFWYRQDPGLGLRLIYFSYDVKMKEKGDIPEGYSVSREKKERFSLILESASTNQTSMYLCASSLPPRGADEQYFGPGTRLTVT.

This clonotype was detected a few times. The chain is built from TRBV5-6 and TRBJ2-7; tentatively, D is TRBD1 (5 bases). The V gene's germline CDR1 is SGHDT and CDR2 YYEEEE. The CDR3 contains 13 residues. V gave up 4 bases and J gave up 3 bases, with 11 bases separating them. The CDR3 sequence is CASSVPGYYEQYF. In DNA, the CDR3 is TGTGCCAGCAGCGTTCCAGGGTACTACGAGCAGTACTTC.

The V call is TRBV2, the J call TRBJ2-7; D ambiguous. V lost 7 bases to trimming and J lost 5 bases, with 12 bases between them. The length of the CDR3 is 12 residues. Germline lookup yields CDR1 SNHLY and CDR2 FYNNEI. The CDR3 here is CASKSVAHEQYF. Here the CDR3 DNA reads TGTGCCAGCAAGTCCGTTGCCCACGAGCAGTACTTC.

V usage is TRBV20-1 and J usage is TRBJ1-1; 8 bases map to TRBD1. V lost 0 bases to trimming and J lost 4 bases; unmatched junction nucleotides: 7. The germline gives CDR1 DFQATT, CDR2 SNEGSKA (reference sequence). This CDR3 comprises 15 residues. The CDR3: CSARDRRTGSTEAFF. In nucleotides, the CDR3 is TGCAGTGCTAGAGATCGGAGGACAGGGAGCACTGAAGCTTTCTTT.

The chain has TRBV7-2 and TRBJ2-7, with a tentative D call TRBD1 (5 bases). The CDR3 extends over 14 amino acids. The V end was cut by 5 bases, the J end by 4 bases, with 15 bases between. Germline CDR1 SGHTA, CDR2 FQGNSA. The CDR3 DNA sequence: TGTGCCAGCAGCCTTTCACCTAGGGGATACGAGCAGTACTTC. Amino acid sequence: CASSLSPRGYEQYF.

This clonotype has only a few counts. V gene TRBV19 combines with J gene TRBJ1-3; D is uncertain. V lost 9 bases to trimming and J lost 0 bases, with 9 bases between them. The CDR3 consists of 13 residues. Germline-derived CDR1 and CDR2 are LNHDA and SQIVND (reference sequence). This CDR3 is CASLPSSGNTIYF. CDR3 nucleotides: TGTGCCAGCCTACCGTCCTCTGGAAACACCATATATTTT. The full variable domain, in which reference TRBV19 and TRBJ1-3 provide the parts outside the CDR3, is DGGITQSPKYLFRKEGQNVTLSCEQNLNHDAMYWYRQDPGQGLRLIYYSQIVNDFQKGDIAEGYSVSREKKESFPLTVTSAQKNPTAFYLCASLPSSGNTIYFGEGSWLTVV.

The J gene is TRBJ2-3, the V gene TRBV27, with D hard to call. Between the trimmed V and J ends, which lost 3 bases and 4 bases, there was a span of 8 bases. CDR1 is MNHEY, CDR2 SMNVEV, per germline (reference sequence). The CDR3 extends over 13 amino acids. CDR3 in DNA: TGTGCCAGCAGTTTTACCCGGCCAGATACGCAGTATTTT. As protein: CASSFTRPDTQYF.

This clonotype occurred many times. The chain couples TRBV11-2 to TRBJ2-1; maybe TRBD1 (5 bases). CDR3 length: 14 amino acids. Germline V gene data show CDR1 as SGHAT and CDR2 as FQNNGV. The V gene lost 5 bases and the J gene lost 1 base, with 9 bases spanning the gap. CDR3 coding DNA: TGTGCCAGCAGCCGTTCAGGGTCCTACAATGAGCAGTTCTTC. Protein product: CASSRSGSYNEQFF. Full variable domain (rest looked up from reference TRBV11-2 and TRBJ2-1): EAGVAQSPRYKIIEKRQSVAFWCNPISGHATLYWYQQILGQGPKLLIQFQNNGVVDDSQLPKDRFSAERLKGVDSTLKIQPAKLEDSAVYLCASSRSGSYNEQFFGPGTRLTVL.

The V and J genes are TRBV9 and TRBJ2-1; maybe TRBD2 (5 bases). Per germline, CDR1 SGDLS and CDR2 YYNGEE. This CDR3 comprises 15 residues. Trimming removed 3 bases from V and 0 bases from J, with 10 bases in between. CDR3 in DNA: TGTGCCAGCAGCGATACTAGTAGCTCCTACAATGAGCAGTTCTTC. It specifies CASSDTSSSYNEQFF.

The V call is TRBV10-3, the J call TRBJ2-5; 16 bases agree with TRBD2. J gave up 2 bases and V 5 bases, and 11 bases lay outside the gene matches. CDR1 is ENHRY, CDR2 SYGVKD, per germline. The CDR3 covers 19 residues. The CDR3 nucleotides are TGTGCCATCAGTAGACTATCGGGACTAGCGGGGGGGGGACAAGAGACCCAGTACTTC. This encodes CAISRLSGLAGGGQETQYF.

This clonotype has a handful of counts. The rearrangement links TRBV7-8 to TRBJ2-4, with 9 bases fitting TRBD2. Germline CDR1 SGHVS, CDR2 FQNEAQ. J was trimmed by 4 bases and V by 2 bases; bases with no gene match: 12. This CDR3 is built from 18 residues. The CDR3 spells CASSLFGRTSDMKNIQYF. Here the CDR3 DNA reads TGTGCCAGCAGCTTATTCGGGCGGACTAGCGATATGAAAAACATTCAGTACTTC.

The rearrangement links TRBV2 to TRBJ1-4; 8 nucleotides agree with TRBD1. The germline V gene has CDR1 SNHLY and CDR2 FYNNEI. This CDR3 region has 15 residues. J was trimmed by 7 bases and V by 11 bases; bases with no gene match: 15. The chain's CDR3 is CAGNFDRGDGEKLFF. The CDR3 coding sequence is TGTGCCGGGAATTTTGACAGGGGTGATGGTGAAAAACTGTTTTTT.

This clonotype was counted many times. The CDR3 sequence is CSAQRLTGIYGYTF. The CDR3 nucleotides are TGCAGTGCCCAAAGACTTACAGGGATCTATGGCTACACCTTC. The genes are TRBV20-1 and TRBJ1-2; D is possibly TRBD1 (6 bases). This CDR3 is built from 14 residues. Germline lookup yields CDR1 DFQATT and CDR2 SNEGSKA (reference sequence). V gave up 6 bases and J gave up 4 bases, with 18 bases separating them.

This clonotype was seen at least ten times. The V call is TRBV5-1, the J call TRBJ2-7, with a tentative D call TRBD1 (6 bases). V was pared by 7 bases and J by 0 bases, with 20 bases between. This CDR3 is built from 16 residues. Germline loops: CDR1 SGHRS, CDR2 YFSETQ. The CDR3 protein is CASSPGTSGPSYEQYF. CDR3 in DNA: TGCGCCAGCTCTCCGGGGACAAGCGGACCCTCCTACGAGCAGTACTTC. The full variable domain, its missing parts supplied by reference TRBV5-1 and TRBJ2-7, is KAGVTQTPRYLIKTRGQQVTLSCSPISGHRSVSWYQQTPGQGLQFLFEYFSETQRNKGNFPGRFSGRQFSNSRSEMNVSTLELGDSALYLCASSPGTSGPSYEQYFGPGTRLTVT.

This clonotype was recorded at least ten times. The CDR3 sequence: CASKPSQGHSNQPQHF. CDR3 sequence (DNA): TGTGCCAGCAAACCCAGTCAGGGACATAGCAATCAGCCCCAGCATTTT. The J gene is TRBJ1-5, the V gene TRBV28; possibly TRBD1 for D (6 bases). The CDR3 consists of 16 residues. Trimming left V 7 bases short and J 0 bases short, with 16 bases between. From germline, CDR1 is MDHEN and CDR2 SYDVKM.

This clonotype was detected many times. The chain combines TRBV11-2 with TRBJ1-1, with D unresolved. This CDR3 is 13 amino acids long. V was cut by 1 base and J by 7 bases, with 10 bases left in between. In germline, CDR1 is SGHAT, CDR2 FQNNGV. The CDR3 loop reads CASSLALQHEAFF. In DNA, the CDR3 is TGTGCCAGCAGCTTAGCGTTGCAGCATGAAGCTTTCTTT.